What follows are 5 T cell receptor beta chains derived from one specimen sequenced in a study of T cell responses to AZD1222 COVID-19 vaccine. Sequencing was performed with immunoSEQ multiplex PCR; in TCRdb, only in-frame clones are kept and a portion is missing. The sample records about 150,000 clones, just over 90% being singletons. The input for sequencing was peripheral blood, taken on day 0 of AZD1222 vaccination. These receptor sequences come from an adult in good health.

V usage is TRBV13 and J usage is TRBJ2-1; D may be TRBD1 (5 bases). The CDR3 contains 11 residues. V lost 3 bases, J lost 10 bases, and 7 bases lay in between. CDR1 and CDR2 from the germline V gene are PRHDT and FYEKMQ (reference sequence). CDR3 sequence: CASSFRTEQFF. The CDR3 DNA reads TGTGCCAGCAGCTTTCGGACAGAGCAGTTCTTC.

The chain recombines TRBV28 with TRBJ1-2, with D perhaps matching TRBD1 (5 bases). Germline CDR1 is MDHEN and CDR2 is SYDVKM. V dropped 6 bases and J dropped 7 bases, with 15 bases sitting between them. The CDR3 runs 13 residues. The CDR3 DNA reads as TGTGCCAGCAGAACGGGGCTGCCGACTGGCTACACCTTC. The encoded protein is CASRTGLPTGYTF.

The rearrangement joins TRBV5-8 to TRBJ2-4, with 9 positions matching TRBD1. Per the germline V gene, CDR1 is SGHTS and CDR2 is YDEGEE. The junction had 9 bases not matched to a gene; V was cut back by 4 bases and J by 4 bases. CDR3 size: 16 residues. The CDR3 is CASSHYPGTGKNIQYF. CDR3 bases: TGTGCCAGCAGCCATTATCCGGGGACAGGGAAAAACATTCAGTACTTC.

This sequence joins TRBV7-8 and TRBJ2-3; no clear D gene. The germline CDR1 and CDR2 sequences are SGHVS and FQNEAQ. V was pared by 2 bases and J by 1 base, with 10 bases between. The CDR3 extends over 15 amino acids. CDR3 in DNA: TGTGCCAGCAGCTTACCTGGGTGGGGCACAGATACGCAGTATTTT. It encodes CASSLPGWGTDTQYF.

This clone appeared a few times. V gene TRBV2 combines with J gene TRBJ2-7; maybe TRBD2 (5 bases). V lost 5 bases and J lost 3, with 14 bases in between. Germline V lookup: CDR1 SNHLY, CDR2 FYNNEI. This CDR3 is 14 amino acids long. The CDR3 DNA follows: TGTGCCAGCAGTCGGGAAGACATAAGCTACGAGCAGTACTTC. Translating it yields CASSREDISYEQYF.